This is a list of T cell receptor beta chains from one sample in a study of shared clonotypes between healthy human individuals. Clones were read by immunoSEQ multiplex PCR, and TCRdb kept only the in-frame ones, dropping some. The data hold fewer than 3 million clones, with approximately 90% observed a single time. Sequences were obtained from naive CD4+ T cells from PBMCs. These receptors originate from a man between 18 and 29 years old in good health. Some clones in this sample may be carry-over from other donors' samples. Both conserved end residues are part of each CDR3. Each record gives: clone size, D gene, V gene, J gene, CDR3 DNA, CDR3 protein. D genes are given only for firm matches. Size is stated for part of the rows, as once, few or many counts, or as a class when the clone is expanded.

>-|-|TRBV5-6|TRBJ1-2
TGTGCCAGCAGCACAGGACAGAACTTCTATGGCTACACCTTC
CASSTGQNFYGYTF
>-|-|TRBV21-1|TRBJ2-7
TGTGCCAGCAGCAAAGCCCTTGGACGGGAACCCTACGAGCAGTACTTC
CASSKALGREPYEQYF
>-|TRBD2|TRBV28|TRBJ2-3
TGTGCCAGCAGTCGGGGCGGGCTAGCGGGAGGGCCTTTCACAGATACGCAGTATTTT
CASSRGGLAGGPFTDTQYF
>-|TRBD2|TRBV5-1|TRBJ2-7
TGCGCCAGCAGCCCGCTAGCGGGGCTTCCTCTCGAGCAGTACTTC
CASSPLAGLPLEQYF
>-|TRBD1|TRBV13|TRBJ2-5
TGTGCCAGCAGCATACCGGGACAGGGAAAAGAGACCCAGTACTTC
CASSIPGQGKETQYF
>-|-|TRBV2|TRBJ2-7
TGTGCCAGCAACCCAGCAAACTACGAGCAGTACTTC
CASNPANYEQYF
>-|TRBD1|TRBV5-4|TRBJ1-1
TGTGCCAGCAGCCTCGGGACAGGTCGGGAGAACACTGAAGCTTTCTTT
CASSLGTGRENTEAFF
>-|TRBD1|TRBV15|TRBJ2-5
TGTGCCACCAGCACCTACCCAGGGGACAGTCAAGAGACCCAGTACTTC
CATSTYPGDSQETQYF
>-|-|TRBV10-3|TRBJ2-7
TGTGCCATCGGCCAGGCGACCTACGAGCAGTACTTC
CAIGQATYEQYF
>-|-|TRBV6-6|TRBJ1-4
TGTGCCAGCAGCCGCAGCGGGGGCCGGAATGAAAAACTGTTTTTT
CASSRSGGRNEKLFF
>-|-|TRBV25-1|TRBJ1-3
TGTGCCAGCAGTGAAGGGGGCTACAACTCTGGAAACACCATATATTTT
CASSEGGYNSGNTIYF
>-|TRBD1|TRBV7-8|TRBJ2-3
TGTGCCAGCAGCCCACAGGGGAGCACAGATACGCAGTATTTT
CASSPQGSTDTQYF
>-|-|TRBV7-8|TRBJ2-7
TGTGCCAGCGGCCGCCGTGCTATGGTTTCCGAGCAGTACTTC
CASGRRAMVSEQYF
>few|-|TRBV28|TRBJ1-1
TGTGCCAGCAGTGCTCTTTGGGTAGCTTTCTTT
CASSALWVAFF
>-|-|TRBV28|TRBJ2-1
TGTGCCACCTTTAGGGCCTACAATGAGCAGTTCTTC
CATFRAYNEQFF
>-|TRBD1|TRBV11-1|TRBJ2-1
TGTGCCAGCAGCTTAGCGACAGGGGTTTCCTACAATGAGCAGTTCTTC
CASSLATGVSYNEQFF
>few|TRBD1|TRBV2|TRBJ1-5
TGTGCCAGCACTTCAGGGGGCGCAGGCAATCAGCCCCAGCATTTT
CASTSGGAGNQPQHF
>-|TRBD1|TRBV13|TRBJ2-1
TGTGCCAGCAGCTCAAGACAGGGGACGTCCTACAATGAGCAGTTCTTC
CASSSRQGTSYNEQFF
>-|-|TRBV28|TRBJ1-5
TGTGCCAGCAGTCCGGACCGTTATCAGCCCCAGCATTTT
CASSPDRYQPQHF
>-|TRBD1|TRBV18|TRBJ1-2
TGTGCCAGCACAGGACAGGGGGCTTACTATGGCTACACCTTC
CASTGQGAYYGYTF
>-|-|TRBV7-6|TRBJ1-2
TGTGCCAGCAGCCCCCAAGTCCTGGACTATGGCTACACCTTC
CASSPQVLDYGYTF
>-|-|TRBV11-3|TRBJ1-1
TGTGCCAGCAGCCCTTCGGCCCGGGGTTCGTCCACTGAAGCTTTCTTT
CASSPSARGSSTEAFF
>-|-|TRBV7-9|TRBJ1-3
TGTGCCAGCAGCTTAGCAGACAGGACCTCTGGAAACACCATATATTTT
CASSLADRTSGNTIYF
>-|-|TRBV5-8|TRBJ2-7
TGTGCCAGCAGTCCTACGGGACGGACATACGAGCAGTACTTC
CASSPTGRTYEQYF
>-|TRBD1|TRBV7-2|TRBJ1-2
TGTGCCAGCAGCGAGGGACAGGGAAGCTATGGCTACACCTTC
CASSEGQGSYGYTF
>-|-|TRBV4-2|TRBJ2-7
TGTGCCAGCAGCCAAGTCCCCAGAGTACAGCAGGGCCTCACCTACGAGCAGTACTTC
CASSQVPRVQQGLTYEQYF
>-|-|TRBV28|TRBJ2-3
TGTGCCAGCAGTTCCAGGGGTGCGCAGTATTTT
CASSSRGAQYF
>-|-|TRBV7-3|TRBJ2-1
TGTGCCAGCAGCTCCCATGAGCAGTTCTTC
CASSSHEQFF
>-|-|TRBV6-1|TRBJ1-1
TGTGCCAGCAGTGTCGGGGACGCAAGATGGACTGAAGCTTTCTTT
CASSVGDARWTEAFF
>-|-|TRBV18|TRBJ1-4
TGTGCCAGCTCACCAGGTTCCACTAATGAAAAACTGTTTTTT
CASSPGSTNEKLFF
>-|TRBD2|TRBV9|TRBJ2-7
TGTGCCAGCTCAAGCGGGAGCTCCTACGAGCAGTACTTC
CASSSGSSYEQYF
>-|TRBD1|TRBV19|TRBJ1-2
TGTGCCAGTAGTATGTCGGGACAGATCTATGGCTACACCTTC
CASSMSGQIYGYTF
>-|-|TRBV7-9|TRBJ1-1
TGTGCCAGCAGCTTACTCGCTAACACTGAAGCTTTCTTT
CASSLLANTEAFF
>-|-|TRBV5-1|TRBJ2-5
TGCGCCAGCAGTCAGGAACGGGTCCCCTGGGAGACCCAGTACTTC
CASSQERVPWETQYF
>once|-|TRBV7-2|TRBJ2-5
TGTGCCAGCAGCTTAGGGCTAGGGCCCGAGACCCAGTACTTC
CASSLGLGPETQYF
>-|TRBD1|TRBV18|TRBJ1-4
TGTGCCAGCTCACGGGCCTTTCGTGACAGGGGTTTCGCTAATGAAAAACTGTTTTTT
CASSRAFRDRGFANEKLFF
>-|TRBD1|TRBV25-1|TRBJ2-7
TGTGCCAGCATTGGACAGGGGGGCACCTACGAGCAGTACTTC
CASIGQGGTYEQYF
>once|TRBD1|TRBV2|TRBJ2-6
TGTGCCAGCAGTGACGGTCAGGGGGCAACTGGGGCCAACGTCCTGACTTTC
CASSDGQGATGANVLTF
>-|-|TRBV11-2|TRBJ1-1
TGTGCCAGCAGCTTTCGTGGGCTATCGGGGACTGAAGCTTTCTTT
CASSFRGLSGTEAFF
>once|TRBD2|TRBV5-5|TRBJ2-5
TGTGCCAGCAGCCTTGGGAGTAGCGGGTCTGAGACCCAGTACTTC
CASSLGSSGSETQYF
>-|-|TRBV2|TRBJ2-3
TGTGCCAGCAGTGTCCGACAGGACACAGATACGCAGTATTTT
CASSVRQDTDTQYF
>-|-|TRBV6-5|TRBJ1-2
TGTGCCAGCAGTTACGACCGGAGGGGGGGCTACACCTTC
CASSYDRRGGYTF
>-|-|TRBV27|TRBJ2-3
TGTGCCAGCAGTTTGTCGGAGCTCGGGGCAGATACGCAGTATTTT
CASSLSELGADTQYF
>-|TRBD1|TRBV7-2|TRBJ2-7
TGTGCCAGCAGCTTAATGTCCAGGGGGACCTACGAGCAGTACTTC
CASSLMSRGTYEQYF
>-|-|TRBV4-1|TRBJ1-1
TGCGCCAGCAGCCAATGGTTCGGGGGGCCGGGCACTGAAGCTTTCTTT
CASSQWFGGPGTEAFF
>-|-|TRBV12-2|TRBJ1-4
TGTGCAAGTCGCCCACAGGGGGATACAACAACTAATGAAAAACTGTTTTTT
CASRPQGDTTTNEKLFF
>-|TRBD1|TRBV5-1|TRBJ1-2
TGCGCCAGCAGCTTGGCCGGACAGGGGGCGGGTGGCTACACCTTC
CASSLAGQGAGGYTF
>-|-|TRBV6-1|TRBJ1-5
TGTGCCAGCAGTGTCAGGAGGGGCCAGCCCCAGCATTTT
CASSVRRGQPQHF